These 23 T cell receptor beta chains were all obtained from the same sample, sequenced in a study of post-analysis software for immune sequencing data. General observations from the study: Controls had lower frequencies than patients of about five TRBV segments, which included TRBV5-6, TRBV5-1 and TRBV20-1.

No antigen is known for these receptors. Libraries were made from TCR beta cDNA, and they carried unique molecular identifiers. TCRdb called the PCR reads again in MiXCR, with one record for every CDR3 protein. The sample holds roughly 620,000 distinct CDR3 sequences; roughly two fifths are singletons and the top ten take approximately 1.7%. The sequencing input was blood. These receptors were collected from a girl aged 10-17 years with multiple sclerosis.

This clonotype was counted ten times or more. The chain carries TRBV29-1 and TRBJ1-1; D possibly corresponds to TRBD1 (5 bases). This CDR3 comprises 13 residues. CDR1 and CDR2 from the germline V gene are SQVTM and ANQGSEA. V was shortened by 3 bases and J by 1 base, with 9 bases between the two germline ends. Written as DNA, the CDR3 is TGCAGCGTTGAGGGACGGACGAACACTGAAGCTTTCTTT. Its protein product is CSVEGRTNTEAFF.

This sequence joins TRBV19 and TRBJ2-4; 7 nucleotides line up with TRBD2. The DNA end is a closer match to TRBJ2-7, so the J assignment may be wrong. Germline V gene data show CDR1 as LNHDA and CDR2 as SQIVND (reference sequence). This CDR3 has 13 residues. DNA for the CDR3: TGTGCCAGTAAACAAGCGGGGTTATACGAGCAGTACTTC. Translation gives CASKQAGLYEQYF.

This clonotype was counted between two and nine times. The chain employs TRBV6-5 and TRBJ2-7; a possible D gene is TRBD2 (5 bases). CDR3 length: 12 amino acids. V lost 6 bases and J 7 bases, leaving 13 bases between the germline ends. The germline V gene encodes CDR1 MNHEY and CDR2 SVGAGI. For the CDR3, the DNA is TGTGCCAGCAGAACGCCCTCGGGAGAGCAGTACTTC. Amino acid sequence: CASRTPSGEQYF.

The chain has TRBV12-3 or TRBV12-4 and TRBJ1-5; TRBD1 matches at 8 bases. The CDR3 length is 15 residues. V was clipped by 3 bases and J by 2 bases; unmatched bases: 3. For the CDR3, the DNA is TGTGCCAGCAGTTTCGCACAGGGGGGCAATCAGCCCCAGCATTTT. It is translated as CASSFAQGGNQPQHF.

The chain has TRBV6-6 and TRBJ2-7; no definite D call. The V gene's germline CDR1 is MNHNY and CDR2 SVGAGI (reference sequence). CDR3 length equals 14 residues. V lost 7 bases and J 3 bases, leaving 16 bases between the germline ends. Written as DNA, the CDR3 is TGTGCCAGCACCCAAGGTGCATCCCTCTACGAGCAGTACTTC. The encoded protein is CASTQGASLYEQYF.

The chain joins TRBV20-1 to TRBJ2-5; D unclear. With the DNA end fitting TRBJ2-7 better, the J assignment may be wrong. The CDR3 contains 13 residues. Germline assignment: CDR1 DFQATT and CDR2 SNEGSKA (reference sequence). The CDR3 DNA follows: TGCAGTGCTCCGACACCGTTTTTAAACGAGCAGTACTTC. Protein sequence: CSAPTPFLNEQYF.

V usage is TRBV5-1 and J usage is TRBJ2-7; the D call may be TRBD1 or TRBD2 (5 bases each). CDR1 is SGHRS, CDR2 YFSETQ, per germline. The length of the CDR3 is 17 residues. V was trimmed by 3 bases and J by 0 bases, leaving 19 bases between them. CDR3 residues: CASSSHWGTGSSYEQYF. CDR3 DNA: TGCGCCAGCAGCTCGCATTGGGGGACGGGGAGCTCCTACGAGCAGTACTTC.

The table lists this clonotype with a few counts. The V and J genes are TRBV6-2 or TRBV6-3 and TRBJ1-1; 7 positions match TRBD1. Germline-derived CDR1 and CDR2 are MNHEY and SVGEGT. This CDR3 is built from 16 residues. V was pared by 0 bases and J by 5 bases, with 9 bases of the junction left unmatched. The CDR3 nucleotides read TGTGCCAGCAGTTACTCGATCGACAGGGTGGGGACTGAAGCTTTCTTT. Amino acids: CASSYSIDRVGTEAFF.

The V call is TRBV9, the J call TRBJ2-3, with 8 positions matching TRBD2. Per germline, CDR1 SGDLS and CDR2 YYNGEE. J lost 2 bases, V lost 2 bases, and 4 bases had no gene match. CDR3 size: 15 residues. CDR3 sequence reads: CASSVSGGLTDTQYF. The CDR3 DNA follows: TGTGCCAGCAGCGTTTCGGGGGGGCTCACAGATACGCAGTATTTT.

CDR3 amino acids: CASSTRGGSGYTF. CDR3 in DNA: TGTGCCAGCAGTACAAGGGGGGGCAGCGGCTACACCTTC. The gene calls are TRBV27 and TRBJ1-2, with a tentative D call TRBD1 (6 bases). CDR1 is MNHEY, CDR2 SMNVEV, per germline (reference sequence). The CDR3 sequence is 13 residues long. The ends were cut back, 5 bases at V and 8 bases at J, with 15 bases in the middle.

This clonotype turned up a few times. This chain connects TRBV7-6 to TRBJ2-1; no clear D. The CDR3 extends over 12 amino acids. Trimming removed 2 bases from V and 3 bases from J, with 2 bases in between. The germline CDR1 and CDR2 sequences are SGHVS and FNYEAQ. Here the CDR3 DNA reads TGTGCCAGCAGCTTATACTACAATGAGCAGTTCTTC. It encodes CASSLYYNEQFF.

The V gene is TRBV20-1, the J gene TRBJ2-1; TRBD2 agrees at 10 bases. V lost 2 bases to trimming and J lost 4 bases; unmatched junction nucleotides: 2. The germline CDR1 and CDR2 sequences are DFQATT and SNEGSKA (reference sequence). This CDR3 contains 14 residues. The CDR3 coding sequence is TGCAGTGCTAGACGAGCGGGAGGGTACAATGAGCAGTTCTTC. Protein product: CSARRAGGYNEQFF.

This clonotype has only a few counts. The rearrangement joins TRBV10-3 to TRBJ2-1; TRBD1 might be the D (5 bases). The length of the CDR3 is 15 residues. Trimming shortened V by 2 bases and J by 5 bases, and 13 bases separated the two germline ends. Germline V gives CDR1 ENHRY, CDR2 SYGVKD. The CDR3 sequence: CAISEDRRLNNEQFF. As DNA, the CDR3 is TGTGCCATCAGTGAGGACAGACGGCTGAACAATGAGCAGTTCTTC.

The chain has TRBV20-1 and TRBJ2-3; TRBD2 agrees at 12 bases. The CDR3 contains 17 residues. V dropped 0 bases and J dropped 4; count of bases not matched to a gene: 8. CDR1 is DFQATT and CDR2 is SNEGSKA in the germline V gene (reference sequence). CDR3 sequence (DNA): TGCAGTGCTAGAGATGGGTCGGGACTAGCGGGCCCAGATACGCAGTATTTT. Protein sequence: CSARDGSGLAGPDTQYF.

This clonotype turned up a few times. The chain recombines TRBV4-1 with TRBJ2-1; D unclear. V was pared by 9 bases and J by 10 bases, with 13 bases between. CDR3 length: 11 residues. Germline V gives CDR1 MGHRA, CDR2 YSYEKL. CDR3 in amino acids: CASGYVGEQFF. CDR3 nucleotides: TGCGCCAGTGGTTACGTGGGGGAGCAGTTCTTC.

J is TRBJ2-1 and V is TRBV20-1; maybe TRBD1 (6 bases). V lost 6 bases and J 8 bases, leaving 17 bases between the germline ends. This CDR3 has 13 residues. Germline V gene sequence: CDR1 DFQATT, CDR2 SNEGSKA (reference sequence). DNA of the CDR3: TGCAGTGCCCCCCTCAACAGGGCCGATGAGCAGTTCTTC. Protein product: CSAPLNRADEQFF.

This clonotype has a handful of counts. The CDR3, as DNA: TGTGCCAGCAGCTTGTCGACATCGGGGCTCACAGATACGCAGTATTTT. This encodes CASSLSTSGLTDTQYF. The gene calls are TRBV7-2 and TRBJ2-3; either TRBD1 or TRBD2 may supply D (5 bases each). CDR3 length equals 16 residues. Germline-derived CDR1 and CDR2 are SGHTA and FQGNSA. The V end was cut by 3 bases, the J end by 2 bases, with 15 bases between.

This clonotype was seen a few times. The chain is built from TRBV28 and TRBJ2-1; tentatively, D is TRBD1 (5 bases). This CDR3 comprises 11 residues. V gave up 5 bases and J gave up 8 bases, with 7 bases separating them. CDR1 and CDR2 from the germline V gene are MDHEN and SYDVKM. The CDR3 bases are TGTGCCAGCAGTCAGGGTTATGAGCAGTTCTTC. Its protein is CASSQGYEQFF.

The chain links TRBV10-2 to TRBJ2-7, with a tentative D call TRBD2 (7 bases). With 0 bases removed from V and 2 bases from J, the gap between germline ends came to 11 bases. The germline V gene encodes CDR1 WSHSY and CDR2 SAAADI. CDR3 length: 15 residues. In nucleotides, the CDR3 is TGCGCCAGCAGTGAGTCGGAGGGGGGGCCCTACGAGCAGTACTTC. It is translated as CASSESEGGPYEQYF.

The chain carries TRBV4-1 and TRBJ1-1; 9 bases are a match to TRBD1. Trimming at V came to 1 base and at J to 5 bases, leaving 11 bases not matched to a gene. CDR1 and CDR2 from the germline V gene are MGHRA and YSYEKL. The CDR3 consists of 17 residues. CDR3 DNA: TGCGCCAGCAGCCAAGTTCCCCGGGACAGGGTGAGAACTGAAGCTTTCTTT. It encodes CASSQVPRDRVRTEAFF.

This chain's CDR3 is CASSEMGGRAGSYEQYF. CDR3 in DNA: TGTGCCAGCAGCGAAATGGGGGGGAGGGCAGGATCCTACGAGCAGTACTTC. The V and J genes are TRBV7-9 and TRBJ2-7, with 7 bases matching TRBD2. The CDR3 loop spans 17 amino acids. Germline values: CDR1 SEHNR, CDR2 FQNEAQ (reference sequence). Trimming at V came to 5 bases and at J to 1 base, leaving 14 bases not matched to a gene.

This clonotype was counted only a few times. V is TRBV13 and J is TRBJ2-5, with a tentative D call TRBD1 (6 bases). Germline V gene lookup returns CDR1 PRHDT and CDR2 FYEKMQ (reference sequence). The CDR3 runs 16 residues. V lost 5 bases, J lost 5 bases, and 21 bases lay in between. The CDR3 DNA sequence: TGTGCCAGCAGCCTGACGGTGACAGAGGGGGTTGAGACCCAGTACTTC. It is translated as CASSLTVTEGVETQYF. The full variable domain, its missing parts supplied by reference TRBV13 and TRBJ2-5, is AAGVIQSPRHLIKEKRETATLKCYPIPRHDTVYWYQQGPGQDPQFLISFYEKMQSDKGSIPDRFSAQQFSDYHSELNMSSLELGDSALYFCASSLTVTEGVETQYFGPGTRLLVL.

The CDR3 DNA is TGCAGCGTCGGGGGGGACTCCTACGAGCAGTACTTC. This sequence encodes CSVGGDSYEQYF. This sequence joins TRBV29-1 and TRBJ2-7; 8 nucleotides agree with TRBD2. The junction had 1 base not matched to a gene; V was cut back by 6 bases and J by 0 bases. This CDR3 spans 12 amino acids. Looked up from germline, CDR1 is SQVTM and CDR2 is ANQGSEA.